The 21 T cell receptor beta chains below all came from one sample that was sequenced in a study of T-cell reconstitution after alpha-beta-depleted transplantation in children. It was with unique molecular identifiers that the TCRbeta library was prepared. TCRdb re-called the PCR reads with MiXCR, one entry per CDR3 protein. The sample lists 300,000 to 350,000 distinct CDR3 sequences; about 17% were seen once. The sample here was PBMCs, mostly from graft donor cells, taken 360 days after TCRalphabeta/CD19-depleted stem cell transplant. Every receptor here comes from a male patient aged 2 to 10 who had a stem cell transplant for acute lymphoblastic leukemia, so the T cells may come from the graft donor.

This clonotype was recorded a few times. The chain employs TRBV7-9 and TRBJ1-1, with 8 nucleotides matching TRBD1. The J segment lost 3 bases and the V segment lost 5 bases, leaving 2 bases of the junction unmatched. Germline values: CDR1 SEHNR, CDR2 FQNEAQ (reference sequence). The CDR3 contains 13 residues. This chain's CDR3 is CASSNRGDTEAFF. As DNA, the CDR3 is TGTGCCAGCAGCAACAGGGGGGACACTGAAGCTTTCTTT.

This clonotype has more than one count but fewer than ten. The V gene is TRBV20-1, the J gene TRBJ2-7; no firm D call. Germline CDR1 reads DFQATT; CDR2 reads SNEGSKA (reference sequence). The CDR3 totals 12 residues. Trimming left V 3 bases short and J 1 base short, with 7 bases between. DNA for the CDR3: TGCAGTGCTAGCCCTTCATCCTACGAGCAGTACTTC. Translated, it gives CSASPSSYEQYF.

This clonotype was detected ten times or more. V and J are TRBV12-3 or TRBV12-4 and TRBJ2-3; D is unclear. This CDR3 has 12 amino acids. Trimming removed 3 bases from V and 7 bases from J, with 8 bases in between. DNA for the CDR3: TGTGCCAGCAGTTTGGGTTTATATACGCAGTATTTT. It is translated as CASSLGLYTQYF.

This clonotype appeared a few times. The chain combines TRBV12-3 or TRBV12-4 with TRBJ2-7, with D perhaps matching TRBD1 or TRBD2 (6 bases each). This CDR3 is built from 16 residues. Trimming left V 3 bases short and J 2 bases short, with 17 bases between. CDR3 protein: CASSLGALRGAYEQYF. The CDR3 bases are TGTGCCAGCAGTTTGGGGGCCCTTAGGGGGGCCTACGAGCAGTACTTC.

A few counts support this clonotype. The CDR3 loop is CASSLSPSSGRFSTDTQYF. The CDR3 DNA follows: TGCGCCAGCAGCCTCTCCCCTTCTAGCGGGAGGTTTAGCACAGATACGCAGTATTTT. This sequence joins TRBV5-1 and TRBJ2-3, with TRBD2 matching 11 bases. The CDR3 covers 19 residues. V lost 4 bases, J lost 0 bases, and 13 bases stayed unmatched. Germline loops: CDR1 SGHRS, CDR2 YFSETQ.

This clonotype was counted at least ten times. This chain connects TRBV4-3 to TRBJ2-5; maybe TRBD2 (6 bases). This CDR3 region has 15 residues. Germline CDR1 LGHNA, CDR2 YSLEER. Trimming cost V 3 bases and J 0 bases, with 11 bases left between them. The DNA of the CDR3 is TGCGCCAGCAGCCAGGGACTCCGGTACCAAGAGACCCAGTACTTC. Translating it yields CASSQGLRYQETQYF.

This chain links TRBV2 with TRBJ2-1, with D maybe TRBD2 (5 bases). CDR1 SNHLY and CDR2 FYNNEI come from the germline V gene. The CDR3 has 15 residues. V was cut by 7 bases and J by 1 base, with 14 bases left in between. The CDR3 protein is CASNILAVSYNEQFF. In DNA, the CDR3 is TGTGCCAGCAATATTCTAGCCGTTTCCTACAATGAGCAGTTCTTC.

Written as DNA, the CDR3 is TGTGCCAGCAGTTTAGGTCCGCGTATAGCGGGACCCGGGAAGGAGCGCACAGATACGCAGTATTTT. The encoded protein is CASSLGPRIAGPGKERTDTQYF. J is TRBJ2-3 and V is TRBV28; 8 bases fit TRBD2. CDR3 length equals 22 residues. In germline, CDR1 is MDHEN, CDR2 SYDVKM. The J segment lost 1 base and the V segment lost 2 bases, leaving 23 bases of the junction unmatched.

This clonotype was recorded at least ten times. The chain links TRBV4-1 to TRBJ2-1; D is perhaps TRBD2 (5 bases). The V and J ends lost 1 base and 9 bases respectively, with 7 bases between them. The CDR3 extends over 12 amino acids. Germline-derived CDR1 and CDR2 are MGHRA and YSYEKL. CDR3 in amino acids: CASSQGGGEQFF. As DNA, the CDR3 is TGCGCCAGCAGCCAAGGTGGAGGTGAGCAGTTCTTC.

The gene calls are TRBV4-1 and TRBJ1-1; 9 positions match TRBD1. V lost 2 bases to trimming and J lost 3 bases; unmatched junction nucleotides: 4. In germline, CDR1 is MGHRA, CDR2 YSYEKL. The length of the CDR3 is 15 residues. As DNA, the CDR3 is TGCGCCAGCAGCCAAAATTGGGACAGGGACACTGAAGCTTTCTTT. Its translation is CASSQNWDRDTEAFF.

V usage is TRBV4-1 and J usage is TRBJ2-5; D is perhaps TRBD1 or TRBD2 (5 bases each). Germline-derived CDR1 and CDR2 are MGHRA and YSYEKL. V shed 1 base and J shed 5 bases, with 17 bases lying between them. The CDR3 is made up of 16 amino acids. The CDR3 region has the DNA TGCGCCAGCAGCCAAGGCCCTAGGGGAGTTGCGGAGACCCAGTACTTC. Translated: CASSQGPRGVAETQYF.

The chain combines TRBV7-2 with TRBJ1-1; D not certain. The CDR3 is 15 residues long. V dropped 4 bases and J dropped 4 bases, with 16 bases sitting between them. Germline V gives CDR1 SGHTA, CDR2 FQGNSA. The CDR3 region has the DNA TGTGCCAGCAGCTCAAAGATATTTAGTTTCACTGAAGCTTTCTTT. This encodes CASSSKIFSFTEAFF.

The table lists this clonotype with a few counts. The chain couples TRBV5-1 to TRBJ1-3; the D is unclear. The length of the CDR3 is 14 residues. From germline, CDR1 is SGHRS and CDR2 YFSETQ. V lost 10 bases and J lost 0, with 14 bases in between. The CDR3 bases are TGCGCCTCCCGCCGGGAGTTCTCTGGAAACACCATATATTTT. This gives the protein CASRREFSGNTIYF.

This clonotype has only a few counts. The chain combines TRBV6-5 with TRBJ2-1; D unclear. Per germline, CDR1 MNHEY and CDR2 SVGAGI. V was pared by 4 bases and J by 2 bases, with 12 bases between. This CDR3 spans 15 amino acids. The CDR3: CASSSADPTYNEQFF. CDR3 in DNA: TGTGCCAGCAGTTCGGCGGACCCCACCTACAATGAGCAGTTCTTC.

This rearrangement joins TRBV5-5 to TRBJ2-3; TRBD1 or TRBD2 may be the D gene (7 bases each). This CDR3 contains 18 residues. Trimming removed 0 bases at V and 2 bases at J, with 19 bases between. Germline V CDR1 and CDR2: SGHKS, YYEKEE (reference sequence). The CDR3 reads CASSLEGARAGATDTQYF. The CDR3 DNA reads TGTGCCAGCAGCTTGGAGGGGGCGAGGGCGGGAGCCACAGATACGCAGTATTTT.

The J gene is TRBJ2-1, the V gene TRBV4-1; 9 bases are a match to TRBD2. Germline-derived CDR1 and CDR2 are MGHRA and YSYEKL. V dropped 0 bases and J dropped 1; count of bases not matched to a gene: 19. CDR3 length: 22 residues. The CDR3 nucleotides read TGCGCCAGCAGCCAAGACCTTGACCCCGGGACTAGCACCGAGTGGTCCTACAATGAGCAGTTCTTC. This translates into CASSQDLDPGTSTEWSYNEQFF.

The rearrangement links TRBV4-2 to TRBJ2-7, with 13 bases lining up with TRBD2. This CDR3 comprises 16 residues. J was trimmed by 7 bases and V by 4 bases; bases with no gene match: 10. Germline assignment: CDR1 LGHNA and CDR2 YNFKEQ. This CDR3 is CASSLPGLAGAGEQYF. As DNA, the CDR3 is TGTGCCAGCAGCCTTCCTGGACTAGCGGGAGCAGGGGAGCAGTACTTC.

The gene calls are TRBV15 and TRBJ2-5, with a tentative D call TRBD1 (5 bases). Germline lookup yields CDR1 LNHNV and CDR2 YYDKDF (reference sequence). This CDR3 is built from 13 residues. V lost 2 bases and J 1 base, leaving 5 bases between the germline ends. The CDR3 DNA reads TGTGCCACCAGCAGACAGGGCCAAGAGACCCAGTACTTC. Translated: CATSRQGQETQYF.

V is TRBV19 and J is TRBJ2-1; 12 bases match TRBD2. Germline assignment: CDR1 LNHDA and CDR2 SQIVND (reference sequence). The CDR3 covers 15 residues. V shed 5 bases and J 7 bases; nucleotides not matched to a gene: 6. Here the CDR3 DNA reads TGTGCCAGTAGTTACCTAGCGGGGGGGGAGAATGAGCAGTTCTTC. It specifies CASSYLAGGENEQFF.

This clonotype was observed many times. The rearrangement joins TRBV7-9 to TRBJ1-6, with no clear D. CDR1 SEHNR and CDR2 FQNEAQ come from the germline V gene (reference sequence). This CDR3 is 13 amino acids long. Trimming shortened V by 3 bases and J by 5 bases, and 5 bases separated the two germline ends. This CDR3 reads CASSFFDNSPLHF. In DNA form, the CDR3 reads TGTGCCAGCAGCTTTTTCGATAATTCACCCCTCCACTTT.

In its sample, this clonotype was seen a few times. V is TRBV28 and J is TRBJ2-4; perhaps D is TRBD1 or TRBD2 (5 bases each). The CDR3 is made up of 15 amino acids. Germline values: CDR1 MDHEN, CDR2 SYDVKM. Trimming took 7 bases from V and 5 from J, leaving 18 bases between them. Written as DNA, the CDR3 is TGTGCCAGCACTCCCAGAGGGGTCCCCCAAAACATTCAGTACTTC. This codes for CASTPRGVPQNIQYF.